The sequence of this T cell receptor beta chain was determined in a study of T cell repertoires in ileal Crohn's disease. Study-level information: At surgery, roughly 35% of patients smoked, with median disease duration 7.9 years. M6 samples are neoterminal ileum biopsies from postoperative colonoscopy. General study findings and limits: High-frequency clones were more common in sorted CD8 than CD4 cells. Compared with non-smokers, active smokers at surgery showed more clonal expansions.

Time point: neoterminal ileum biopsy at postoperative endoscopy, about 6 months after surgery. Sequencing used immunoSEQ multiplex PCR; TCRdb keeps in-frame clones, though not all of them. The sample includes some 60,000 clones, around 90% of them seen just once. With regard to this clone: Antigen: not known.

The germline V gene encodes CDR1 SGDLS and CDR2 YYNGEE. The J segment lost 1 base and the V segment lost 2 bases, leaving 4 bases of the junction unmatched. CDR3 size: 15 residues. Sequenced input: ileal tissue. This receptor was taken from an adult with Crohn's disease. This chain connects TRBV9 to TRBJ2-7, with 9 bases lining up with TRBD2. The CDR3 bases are TGTGCCAGCAGCGTGGCTAGCGGGGTTTCCTACGAGCAGTACTTC. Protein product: CASSVASGVSYEQYF.